The rows below give T cell receptor beta chains drawn from one sample of a study of blood T cell repertoires in COVID-19. Measured with immunoSEQ multiplex PCR; TCRdb has only the in-frame clones, and not every one. The table shows approximately 75,000 clones, with more than 75% occurring only once. The sequencing input was peripheral blood. The receptors come from a human donor in a cohort sampled during active COVID-19. The CDR3 runs from the conserved cysteine through the conserved F or W.

TRBV3-1/TRBV3-2	TRBJ2-7	CASSQDLGAEQYF
TRBV6-6	TRBJ2-7	CASNTRDRNYEQYF
TRBV2	TRBJ1-1	CASINGPGMNTEAFF
TRBV9	TRBJ1-1	CASSVGWEGGRSTEAFF
TRBV5-5	TRBJ2-7	CASNTERGGSSYEQYF
TRBV4-2	TRBJ2-3	CASSPMSGGALSTDTQYF
TRBV5-6	TRBJ1-2	CASSFRGPLYGYTF
TRBV7-9	TRBJ2-7	CASSQIAGVTYEQYF
TRBV5-1	TRBJ2-2	CASSLRASGGANTGELFF
TRBV5-8	TRBJ1-2	CASSLPEEYGYTF
TRBV19	TRBJ1-4	CASSTGAANEKLFF
TRBV9	TRBJ2-3	CASSVALAGGTDTQYF
TRBV19	TRBJ1-1	CASSTNRDTEAFF
TRBV21-1	TRBJ2-7	CASSKARNRAQGTYEQYF
TRBV7-9	TRBJ2-2	CASSRGLAGNTGELFF
TRBV18	TRBJ1-1	CASSAIDRRTEAFF
TRBV6-6	TRBJ2-1	CASRSPGGAYEQFF
TRBV19	TRBJ2-7	CASSVTRAYEQYF
TRBV12-3/TRBV12-4	TRBJ2-1	CASRYSSYNEQFF
TRBV10-3	TRBJ1-1	CAISDGSRANTEAFF